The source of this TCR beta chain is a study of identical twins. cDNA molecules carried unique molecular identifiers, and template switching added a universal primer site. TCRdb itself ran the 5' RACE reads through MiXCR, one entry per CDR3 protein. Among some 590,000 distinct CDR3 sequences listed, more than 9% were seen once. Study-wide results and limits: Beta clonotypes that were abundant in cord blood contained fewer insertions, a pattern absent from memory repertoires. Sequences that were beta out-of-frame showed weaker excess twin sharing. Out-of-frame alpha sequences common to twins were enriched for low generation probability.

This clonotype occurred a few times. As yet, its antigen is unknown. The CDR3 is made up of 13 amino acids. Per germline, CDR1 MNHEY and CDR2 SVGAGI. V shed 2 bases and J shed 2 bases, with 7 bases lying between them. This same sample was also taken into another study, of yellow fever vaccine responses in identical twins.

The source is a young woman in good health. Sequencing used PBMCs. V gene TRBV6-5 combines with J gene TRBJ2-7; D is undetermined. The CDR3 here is CASSYELTYEQYF. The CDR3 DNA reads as TGTGCCAGCAGTTACGAGCTCACCTACGAGCAGTACTTC.